This T cell receptor (beta chain) was identified in a study of OX40 agonist ivuxolimab in advanced cancers. Study-wide context: Subjects had a mean age of about 61 years, with a range of roughly 20 to 79; more than 70% were male.

This CDR3 has 17 amino acids. V was shortened by 5 bases and J by 0 bases, with 17 bases between the two germline ends. Germline V lookup: CDR1 SEHNR, CDR2 FQNEAQ (reference sequence). Sequencing used immunoSEQ multiplex PCR; TCRdb keeps in-frame clones, though not all of them. Among 99,000 or so clones listed, about 92% were seen once. Sequences were derived from CD4+ or CD8+ T cells sorted from blood, sampled in a trial of the OX40 agonist ivuxolimab. V usage is TRBV7-9 and J usage is TRBJ2-1; D gene unclear. The sequence derives from an adult with an advanced solid tumor such as melanoma, head and neck, liver or kidney cancer. The CDR3 bases are TGTGCCAGCAGCCCATTGACTGGCCTCAGCTCCTACAATGAGCAGTTCTTC. Its protein product is CASSPLTGLSSYNEQFF.